These 27 T cell receptor beta chains share one sample of origin, sequenced in a study of T cell responses to AZD1222 COVID-19 vaccine (dated by TCRdb to about 2021). The protocol used for the library was the immunoSEQ multiplex PCR assay. This is the immuneACCESS table as TCRdb keeps it, with only in-frame sequences that have V and J called. A part of the clones is gone; compared with another copy, unresolved V genes explain less than half, and the rest is unexplained. In this sample the table shows 150,000 to 200,000 clones, roughly 88% of which occur a single time. The ten largest clones capture 11% of the sample. The sample's time point label is to be understood as: about 28 days (+/-7) after the second vaccine dose. Source: peripheral blood, taken 28 days after the second AZD1222 dose. The receptors originated from an adult who received the AZD1222 COVID-19 vaccine.

The chain couples TRBV19 to TRBJ2-1; no reliable D call. V was cut by 3 bases and J by 7 bases, with 16 bases left in between. This CDR3 has 15 residues. Germline V gene sequence: CDR1 LNHDA, CDR2 SQIVND (reference sequence). The DNA of the CDR3 is TGTGCCAGTAGTATTCTCCTTGGCGCCGGGAATGAGCAGTTCTTC. Translated: CASSILLGAGNEQFF.

The chain has TRBV6-5 and TRBJ1-1; D is possibly TRBD1 (5 bases). Germline values: CDR1 MNHEY, CDR2 SVGAGI. Trimming pared 7 bases from V and 3 bases from J, leaving 12 bases between. The CDR3 runs 13 residues. The CDR3 here is CASTPRGDTEAFF. CDR3 bases: TGTGCCAGCACCCCCCGAGGGGACACTGAAGCTTTCTTT.

This clone turned up a few times. This rearrangement joins TRBV6-5 to TRBJ1-6; maybe TRBD1 (6 bases). CDR1 is MNHEY, CDR2 SVGAGI, per germline. The CDR3 contains 15 residues. Trimming removed 7 bases from V and 9 bases from J, with 19 bases in between. The CDR3 here is CASTPLGGGRSPLHF. The CDR3 DNA reads TGTGCCAGCACCCCACTGGGAGGGGGACGTTCACCCCTCCACTTT.

The gene calls are TRBV30 and TRBJ2-2; D is unclear. Germline CDR1 reads GTSNPN; CDR2 reads SVGIG (reference sequence). The CDR3 loop spans 12 amino acids. V lost 3 bases to trimming and J lost 5 bases, with 7 bases between them. CDR3 region: CAWSVWTGELFF. Written as DNA, the CDR3 is TGTGCCTGGAGCGTTTGGACCGGGGAGCTGTTTTTT.

This clone was picked up one time. The chain recombines TRBV7-3 with TRBJ2-6, with 7 bases that match TRBD1. The CDR3 length is 17 residues. Germline CDR1 is SGHTA and CDR2 is FQGTGA. V shed 5 bases, J shed 0 bases, and the junction held 7 bases outside the gene matches. CDR3 coding DNA: TGTGCCAGCAGCATAGGACAGGTTCGCTCTGGGGCCAACGTCCTGACTTTC. Amino acid sequence: CASSIGQVRSGANVLTF.

The rearrangement joins TRBV5-1 to TRBJ2-5; 7 bases agree with TRBD2. Looked up from germline, CDR1 is SGHRS and CDR2 is YFSETQ. This CDR3 spans 16 amino acids. V shed 0 bases and J 2 bases; nucleotides not matched to a gene: 7. Written as DNA, the CDR3 is TGCGCCAGCAGCTTGGGCTCCACTAGCGATCAAGAGACCCAGTACTTC. Its protein product is CASSLGSTSDQETQYF.

This clone has just a few counts. V is TRBV6-6 and J is TRBJ1-2, with D possibly being TRBD1 (6 bases). Germline-derived CDR1 and CDR2 are MNHNY and SVGAGI (reference sequence). V dropped 2 bases and J dropped 6 bases, with 13 bases sitting between them. The CDR3 is 14 residues long. The CDR3 DNA follows: TGTGCCAGCAGTTACCGCGGACAGTCTAATGGCTACACCTTC. Translated: CASSYRGQSNGYTF.

As DNA, the CDR3 is TGTGCCAGCAGTTACTCCATGACAGCCCTAGGTCGGTTCTTC. It is translated as CASSYSMTALGRFF. V usage is TRBV6-5 and J usage is TRBJ2-1, with D perhaps matching TRBD1 (5 bases). The CDR3 totals 14 residues. Trimming pared 0 bases from V and 15 bases from J, leaving 18 bases between. CDR1 is MNHEY, CDR2 SVGAGI, per germline.

CDR3 sequence reads: CASSLAGADQPQHF. The CDR3 region has the DNA TGCGCCAGCAGCTTGGCCGGGGCGGATCAGCCCCAGCATTTT. V gene TRBV5-1 combines with J gene TRBJ1-5; D is possibly TRBD1 (5 bases). The germline gives CDR1 SGHRS, CDR2 YFSETQ. This CDR3 spans 14 amino acids. With 0 bases removed from V and 5 bases from J, the gap between germline ends came to 9 bases.

The chain recombines TRBV4-1 with TRBJ2-1; 8 nucleotides agree with TRBD2. The CDR3 covers 17 residues. The V gene's germline CDR1 is MGHRA and CDR2 YSYEKL. The V gene end was trimmed by 0 bases and the J gene end by 4 bases; junction bases not matched to a gene: 8. CDR3 loop: CASSQDWSGGSYNEQFF. In DNA, the CDR3 is TGCGCCAGCAGCCAAGATTGGAGCGGGGGATCATACAATGAGCAGTTCTTC.

The V and J genes are TRBV6-6 and TRBJ2-7, with a tentative D call TRBD1 (6 bases). CDR3 length equals 15 residues. Germline V gene sequence: CDR1 MNHNY, CDR2 SVGAGI (reference sequence). Trimming stripped 8 bases from V and 2 bases from J, with 19 bases between. The CDR3 DNA sequence: TGTGCCAGCTGTACAGGGTTTGATAAAGCCTACGAGCAGTACTTC. This gives the protein CASCTGFDKAYEQYF.

The chain links TRBV28 to TRBJ2-2; tentative D call: TRBD1 (6 bases). The CDR3 extends over 16 amino acids. Per the germline V gene, CDR1 is MDHEN and CDR2 is SYDVKM. V dropped 6 bases and J dropped 0 bases, with 14 bases sitting between them. As DNA, the CDR3 is TGTGCCAGCAGAGGGACAAGGGATACGAACACCGGGGAGCTGTTTTTT. Translated: CASRGTRDTNTGELFF.

The gene calls are TRBV29-1 and TRBJ2-3, with TRBD1 as a possible D gene (5 bases). This CDR3 has 14 amino acids. The germline V gene has CDR1 SQVTM and CDR2 ANQGSEA. V was shortened by 4 bases and J by 5 bases, with 16 bases between the two germline ends. CDR3 sequence (DNA): TGCAGCGTTGTTAGGGGCTCGTCAATAGATACGCAGTATTTT. As protein: CSVVRGSSIDTQYF.

The gene calls are TRBV27 and TRBJ2-5, with 10 positions matching TRBD2. The CDR3 is 13 residues long. The germline V gene encodes CDR1 MNHEY and CDR2 SMNVEV (reference sequence). Trimming at V came to 6 bases and at J to 5 bases, leaving 3 bases not matched to a gene. The CDR3, as DNA: TGTGCCAGCAGGACTAGCGGGTGGGAGACCCAGTACTTC. Translation: CASRTSGWETQYF.

The rearrangement links TRBV7-8 to TRBJ2-4, with D tentatively TRBD1 (5 bases). Trimming shortened V by 3 bases and J by 5 bases, and 8 bases separated the two germline ends. Germline CDR1 SGHVS, CDR2 FQNEAQ. The CDR3 is made up of 13 amino acids. The CDR3 DNA follows: TGTGCCAGCAGCTTTAACAGGCAAAACATTCAGTACTTC. Encoded protein: CASSFNRQNIQYF.

J is TRBJ1-2 and V is TRBV10-3; no definite D call. The V and J ends lost 0 bases and 4 bases respectively, with 12 bases between them. Per germline, CDR1 ENHRY and CDR2 SYGVKD. There are 15 residues in the CDR3. CDR3 coding DNA: TGTGCCATCAGTGAGTCGAGTGGCAGCCCCTATGGCTACACCTTC. The encoded protein is CAISESSGSPYGYTF.

The rearrangement links TRBV6-6 to TRBJ1-3; the D is unclear. Trimming shortened V by 1 base and J by 0 bases, and 4 bases separated the two germline ends. There are 14 residues in the CDR3. Germline V gene lookup returns CDR1 MNHNY and CDR2 SVGAGI (reference sequence). CDR3 loop: CASSYLGSGNTIYF. CDR3 coding DNA: TGTGCCAGCAGTTACTTAGGCTCTGGAAACACCATATATTTT.

The rearrangement joins TRBV7-9 to TRBJ2-3, with D perhaps being TRBD1 or TRBD2 (5 bases each). The CDR3 sequence is 13 residues long. The germline CDR1 and CDR2 sequences are SEHNR and FQNEAQ (reference sequence). V dropped 4 bases and J dropped 0 bases, with 5 bases sitting between them. The CDR3 protein is CASSWDSTDTQYF. CDR3 nucleotide sequence: TGTGCCAGCAGCTGGGACAGCACAGATACGCAGTATTTT.

This chain uses TRBV7-6 with TRBJ2-2; D may be TRBD1 (6 bases). Germline V CDR1 and CDR2: SGHVS, FNYEAQ. Trimming stripped 0 bases from V and 5 bases from J, with 16 bases between. The CDR3 runs to 17 residues. DNA for the CDR3: TGTGCCAGCAGCTTAGCGGGACAAACTCCGTGGACCGGGGAGCTGTTTTTT. Amino acid sequence: CASSLAGQTPWTGELFF.

J is TRBJ2-3 and V is TRBV19; 10 nucleotides match TRBD1. The CDR3 loop spans 17 amino acids. J gave up 1 base and V 3 bases, and 7 bases lay outside the gene matches. CDR1 is LNHDA, CDR2 SQIVND, per germline (reference sequence). CDR3 sequence: CASSMSRGTGGTDTQYF. CDR3 sequence (DNA): TGTGCCAGTAGTATGTCTCGGGGGACAGGGGGCACAGATACGCAGTATTTT.

The rearrangement links TRBV9 to TRBJ1-1, with D unresolved. From germline, CDR1 is SGDLS and CDR2 YYNGEE. There are 14 residues in the CDR3. The V gene lost 5 bases and the J gene lost 1 base, with 12 bases spanning the gap. The CDR3 loop reads CASSVGTRNTEAFF. CDR3 nucleotide sequence: TGTGCCAGCAGTGTGGGAACTAGGAACACTGAAGCTTTCTTT.

This chain uses TRBV19 with TRBJ2-3; tentatively, D is TRBD2 (6 bases). The CDR3 runs 15 residues. CDR1 is LNHDA and CDR2 is SQIVND in the germline V gene (reference sequence). Trimming left V 1 base short and J 3 bases short, with 11 bases between. CDR3 DNA: TGTGCCAGTAGTATAGGACCCGGGGGAACAGATACGCAGTATTTT. Translating it yields CASSIGPGGTDTQYF.

The gene calls are TRBV6-1 and TRBJ2-3; TRBD1 or TRBD2 may be the D gene (5 bases each). Trimming stripped 4 bases from V and 2 bases from J, with 19 bases between. Germline V CDR1 and CDR2: MNHNS, SASEGT. The CDR3 contains 17 residues. CDR3 coding DNA: TGTGCCAGCAGTGTATCAAGGGTAGCCGGGACCACAGATACGCAGTATTTT. As protein: CASSVSRVAGTTDTQYF.

This clone was counted a single time. The rearrangement joins TRBV6-5 to TRBJ1-2; a possible D gene is TRBD1 (6 bases). V shed 0 bases and J shed 0 bases, with 8 bases lying between them. Looked up from germline, CDR1 is MNHEY and CDR2 is SVGAGI. This CDR3 region has 15 residues. The CDR3 bases are TGTGCCAGCAGTTACTCGAGGGGGACTAACTATGGCTACACCTTC. Encoded protein: CASSYSRGTNYGYTF.

J is TRBJ1-3 and V is TRBV6-5; weak D call: TRBD1 (5 bases). The CDR3 runs 14 residues. CDR1 is MNHEY, CDR2 SVGAGI, per germline. Trimming took 6 bases from V and 0 from J, leaving 9 bases between them. DNA for the CDR3: TGTGCCAGCAGAAGACAGTTCTCTGGAAACACCATATATTTT. This translates into CASRRQFSGNTIYF.

The chain joins TRBV5-1 to TRBJ2-3; 11 nucleotides match TRBD1. V was pared by 0 bases and J by 4 bases, with 4 bases of the junction left unmatched. Germline V gene lookup returns CDR1 SGHRS and CDR2 YFSETQ. CDR3 length: 16 amino acids. DNA for the CDR3: TGCGCCAGCAGCTTGGGGGACAGGGGGTTGGCAGATACGCAGTATTTT. This sequence encodes CASSLGDRGLADTQYF.

The J gene is TRBJ2-7, the V gene TRBV18; 11 bases are shared with TRBD1. The trim removed 3 bases at V and 3 bases at J, leaving 4 bases unmatched. Germline V gene lookup returns CDR1 KGHSH and CDR2 LQKENI. The CDR3 contains 15 residues. Written as DNA, the CDR3 is TGTGCCAGCTCACCCGGGACAGGGGGTTACTACGAGCAGTACTTC. Its translation: CASSPGTGGYYEQYF.